The 15 T cell receptor beta chains below come from one sample, sequenced in a study of tumor-infiltrating lymphocytes in localized non-small cell lung cancer. Measured with immunoSEQ multiplex PCR; TCRdb has only the in-frame clones, and not every one. The table shows more than 20,000 clones, with roughly 73% occurring only once. What was sequenced was lung tumor tissue. These TCRs come from a human donor with non-small cell lung cancer.

This clone was detected a few times. The CDR3 reads CASSISGGASGELFF. In DNA, the CDR3 is TGTGCCAGCAGCATTAGCGGGGGGGCCTCCGGGGAGCTGTTTTTT. The chain carries TRBV7-2 and TRBJ2-2; 11 positions match TRBD2. J was trimmed by 6 bases and V by 5 bases; bases with no gene match: 5. The CDR3 spans 15 residues. Germline assignment: CDR1 SGHTA and CDR2 FQGNSA.

The chain combines TRBV7-7 with TRBJ2-1; D uncertain. Germline V CDR1 and CDR2: SSHAT, FNYEAQ (reference sequence). This CDR3 has 13 residues. The V gene lost 4 bases and the J gene lost 7 bases, with 11 bases spanning the gap. The CDR3 coding sequence is TGTGCCAGCAGCTGGGATCTCCAGAATGAGCAGTTCTTC. This translates into CASSWDLQNEQFF.

The chain is built from TRBV7-9 and TRBJ1-1, with TRBD1 as a possible D gene (5 bases). The V gene lost 7 bases and the J gene lost 7 bases, with 19 bases spanning the gap. The CDR3 covers 14 residues. Germline CDR1 and CDR2: SEHNR and FQNEAQ (reference sequence). The CDR3 DNA reads TGTGCCAGCATACCAGGGAATCAGGTCGGTGAAGCTTTCTTT. Protein: CASIPGNQVGEAFF.

The chain is built from TRBV6-1 and TRBJ2-7, with TRBD2 as a possible D gene (6 bases). Germline CDR1 and CDR2: MNHNS and SASEGT. CDR3 length equals 14 residues. Trimming cost V 0 bases and J 6 bases, with 12 bases left between them. The CDR3 bases are TGTGCCAGCAGTGAAGCACCGAGGGGAGGCGAGCAGTACTTC. This gives the protein CASSEAPRGGEQYF.

This clone has only a few counts. The chain combines TRBV5-4 with TRBJ2-5, with TRBD2 matching over 11 bases. V was pared by 1 base and J by 5 bases, with 4 bases of the junction left unmatched. This CDR3 is 15 amino acids long. Per the germline V gene, CDR1 is SGHNT and CDR2 is YYREEE (reference sequence). The CDR3 here is CASSLTSGGRETQYF. In nucleotides, the CDR3 is TGTGCCAGCAGCTTGACTAGCGGGGGCAGGGAGACCCAGTACTTC.

In its sample, this clone was seen a few times. J is TRBJ1-2 and V is TRBV30, with D maybe TRBD1 (5 bases). This CDR3 spans 14 amino acids. The V and J ends lost 0 bases and 3 bases respectively, with 11 bases between them. Germline assignment: CDR1 GTSNPN and CDR2 SVGIG (reference sequence). The CDR3 bases are TGTGCCTGGAGTGTAGGGGAGGGCTACTATGGCTACACCTTC. Protein product: CAWSVGEGYYGYTF. Based on the CDR3 plus reference TRBV30 and TRBJ1-2, the full variable domain is SQTIHQWPATLVQPVGSPLSLECTVEGTSNPNLYWYRQAAGRGLQLLFYSVGIGQISSEVPQNLSASRPQDRQFILSSKKLLLSDSGFYLCAWSVGEGYYGYTFGSGTRLTVV.

This clone was seen a few times. The gene calls are TRBV9 and TRBJ1-2; D is unresolved. The germline CDR1 and CDR2 sequences are SGDLS and YYNGEE. V shed 3 bases and J shed 8 bases, with 11 bases lying between them. CDR3 length: 12 amino acids. The DNA for the CDR3 is TGTGCCAGCAGCGGAGCGGTAGGAGGCTACACCTTC. Translated: CASSGAVGGYTF.

The chain couples TRBV6-1 to TRBJ1-1; D possibly corresponds to TRBD1 (5 bases). The germline V and J ends were trimmed by 1 base and 4 bases, with 10 bases remaining between them. The CDR3 runs to 14 residues. CDR1 is MNHNS, CDR2 SASEGT, per germline. For the CDR3, the DNA is TGTGCCAGCAGTGAAGTGGGGACTTTCACTGAAGCTTTCTTT. Residues: CASSEVGTFTEAFF.

The chain is built from TRBV7-9 and TRBJ2-7; no reliable D call. The CDR3 loop spans 16 amino acids. The V end lost 0 bases, the J end lost 3 bases, and 15 bases lay between the germline ends. Germline CDR1 and CDR2: SEHNR and FQNEAQ (reference sequence). As DNA, the CDR3 is TGTGCCAGCAGCTTAGCGGGCAGGTCATCAAACTACGAGCAGTACTTC. This encodes CASSLAGRSSNYEQYF.

The chain combines TRBV19 with TRBJ1-5; 8 positions agree with TRBD1. J was trimmed by 4 bases and V by 7 bases; bases with no gene match: 6. Germline CDR1 reads LNHDA; CDR2 reads SQIVND (reference sequence). The CDR3 totals 14 residues. The CDR3 nucleotides are TGTGCCAGTAACACACAGGGGGGAAATCAGCCCCAGCATTTT. Protein product: CASNTQGGNQPQHF.

As DNA, the CDR3 is TGCGCCAGCAGGGGGACAGGGGAAGGTGAGCAGTTCTTC. Translating it yields CASRGTGEGEQFF. The chain couples TRBV5-1 to TRBJ2-1; 10 bases are shared with TRBD1. V gave up 5 bases and J gave up 9 bases; unmatched junction bases: 5. The CDR3 is 13 amino acids. The germline V gene has CDR1 SGHRS and CDR2 YFSETQ.

V is TRBV19 and J is TRBJ1-5; 7 bases line up with TRBD1. There are 16 residues in the CDR3. Trimming cost V 9 bases and J 0 bases; bases outside gene matches: 11. Germline assignment: CDR1 LNHDA and CDR2 SQIVND (reference sequence). Written as DNA, the CDR3 is TGTGCCAGCCGACTTGGGGGACAGCTTAGCAATCAGCCCCAGCATTTT. Protein: CASRLGGQLSNQPQHF.

This chain joins TRBV7-9 and TRBJ2-7, with D hard to call. V was pared by 1 base and J by 7 bases, with 8 bases between. The CDR3 spans 12 residues. Germline CDR1 and CDR2: SEHNR and FQNEAQ (reference sequence). The DNA of the CDR3 is TGTGCCAGCAGCTTAGGGTTGTGGGAGCAGTACTTC. Translating gives CASSLGLWEQYF. Full variable domain (missing parts from reference TRBV7-9 and TRBJ2-7): DTGVSQNPRHKITKRGQNVTFRCDPISEHNRLYWYRQTLGQGPEFLTYFQNEAQLEKSRLLSDRFSAERPKGSFSTLEIQRTEQGDSAMYLCASSLGLWEQYFGPGTRLTVT.

The chain is built from TRBV9 and TRBJ1-2; TRBD1 matches 8 bases. Germline assignment: CDR1 SGDLS and CDR2 YYNGEE. V shed 3 bases, J shed 0 bases, and the junction held 7 bases outside the gene matches. The CDR3 has 16 amino acids. CDR3 sequence (DNA): TGTGCCAGCAGCGATCCACGGGACAGGCCTAACTATGGCTACACCTTC. Its protein is CASSDPRDRPNYGYTF.

The gene calls are TRBV11-2 and TRBJ1-2; D may be TRBD1 (5 bases). The CDR3 sequence is 13 residues long. Per germline, CDR1 SGHAT and CDR2 FQNNGV. V was cut by 4 bases and J by 8 bases, with 14 bases left in between. The DNA for the CDR3 is TGTGCCAGCAGCTCCGGGGGTGAAGGAGGCTACACCTTC. This translates into CASSSGGEGGYTF.